A selection of T cell receptor beta chains follows, all from one sample in a study of early T cells in non-severe SARS-CoV-2 infection. TCRdb reprocessed the 5' RACE reads with MiXCR, giving one entry per CDR3 protein. This table has about 48,000 distinct CDR3 sequences, over 5% appearing once. Sequenced sample: whole blood. The receptors derive from an adult who was a healthcare worker with PCR-confirmed SARS-CoV-2 infection or an uninfected control (not recorded which). CDR3s leave out the opening cysteine and the closing phenylalanine or tryptophan. D genes are given only for firm matches. Clone size is not always given. Where it is, it says once, few, many or a class for expanded clones.

d_call	clone_size	v_call	j_call	cdr3_aa
TRBD1	many	TRBV4-2	TRBJ2-3	ASSQVAGQASTDTQY
.	many	TRBV24-1	TRBJ1-1	ATRGGGANTEAF
.	few	TRBV12-3/TRBV12-4	TRBJ2-7	ASSFNDGGEQY
TRBD2	many	TRBV9	TRBJ2-1	ASSVDGTSGVKNEQF
TRBD1	many	TRBV6-5	TRBJ2-7	ASRGQQNEQY
.	many	TRBV29-1	TRBJ2-3	SATEGAARTDTQY
TRBD2	few	TRBV6-4	TRBJ2-1	ASSQAGGAYNEQF
.	few	TRBV2	TRBJ1-1	ASSEYVGGTEAF
TRBD1	many	TRBV4-3	TRBJ2-2	ASSSGQGETGELF
TRBD2	many	TRBV19	TRBJ2-3	ATRLAGGWTDTQY
TRBD2	many	TRBV20-1	TRBJ2-1	SATGRAYNEQF
TRBD1	.	TRBV6-5	TRBJ1-1	ASTIGQGNTEAF
TRBD1	many	TRBV29-1	TRBJ1-2	SDLPGQGRGYT
TRBD1	.	TRBV7-8	TRBJ1-1	ASSINHRGGTEAF
.	few	TRBV7-2	TRBJ2-1	ASSLYGPARFNEQF
TRBD1	few	TRBV6-1	TRBJ1-1	ASRTGGAVTEAF
.	many	TRBV2	TRBJ2-6	ASSPGGSGANVLT
TRBD2	many	TRBV6-6	TRBJ2-1	ASSYGRDSYNEQF
TRBD2	many	TRBV12-3/TRBV12-4	TRBJ2-1	ASSLRLAGRYNEQF
.	many	TRBV12-3/TRBV12-4	TRBJ2-1	ASGPLVSINEQF
.	few	TRBV11-3	TRBJ2-7	ASSRRERVEEQY
.	many	TRBV10-2	TRBJ2-3	ASTLPGLATDTQY
.	many	TRBV7-8	TRBJ2-2	ASSPSGLNTGELF
.	many	TRBV4-3	TRBJ2-7	ASSQDQLAEEY
.	many	TRBV9	TRBJ2-7	ASSRDPDGLASYEQY
TRBD1	many	TRBV2	TRBJ2-6	ASSESGTGLSGANVLT
TRBD2	.	TRBV7-8	TRBJ2-3	ASSSGLGRTDTQY
.	many	TRBV4-2	TRBJ2-2	ASSQEFAFTGELF
.	many	TRBV20-1	TRBJ2-7	SGTDLYEQY
.	many	TRBV19	TRBJ1-5	ASSIRGRGNQPQH
.	many	TRBV6-7	TRBJ1-5	ASSRGGTVQPQH
TRBD1	many	TRBV7-9	TRBJ1-6	ASGNRGAVLVPLH
TRBD1	.	TRBV4-2	TRBJ2-1	ASRVGTGGGNEQF
TRBD1	many	TRBV30	TRBJ1-1	AGGTGGTEAF
TRBD1	many	TRBV29-1	TRBJ2-1	SVDPTGDPLEQF